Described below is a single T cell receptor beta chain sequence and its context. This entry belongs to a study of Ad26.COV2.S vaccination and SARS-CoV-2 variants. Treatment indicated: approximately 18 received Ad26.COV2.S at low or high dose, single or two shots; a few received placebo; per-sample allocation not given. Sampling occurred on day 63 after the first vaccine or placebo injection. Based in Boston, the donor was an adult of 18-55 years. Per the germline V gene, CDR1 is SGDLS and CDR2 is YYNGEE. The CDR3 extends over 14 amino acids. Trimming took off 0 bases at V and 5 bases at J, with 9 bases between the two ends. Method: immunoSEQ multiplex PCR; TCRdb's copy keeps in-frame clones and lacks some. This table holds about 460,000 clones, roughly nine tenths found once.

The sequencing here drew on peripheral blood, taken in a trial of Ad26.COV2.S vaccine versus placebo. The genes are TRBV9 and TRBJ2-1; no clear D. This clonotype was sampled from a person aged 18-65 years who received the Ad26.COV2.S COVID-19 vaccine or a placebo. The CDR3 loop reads CASSVVDGNNEQFF. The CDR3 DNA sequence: TGTGCCAGCAGCGTAGTGGACGGAAACAATGAGCAGTTCTTC.